This T cell receptor beta chain was identified in a study of T cell responses to AZD1222 COVID-19 vaccine (dated by TCRdb to 2020 to 2022). Study-wide context: A total of approximately 230 trial participants underwent TCR sequencing, of whom roughly 210 received two doses of AZD1222 and about 25 received two doses of the MenACWY control vaccine. Trial participants were enrolled into age subgroups of 18-55, 56-69 and 70-plus years, which contained about 150, 28 and 57 TCR-sequenced participants, respectively.

The CDR3 measures 14 amino acids from cysteine to phenylalanine. The read is trimmed to its CDR3 DNA, 42 bases read in frame from base 1. V is cut by 5 bases and J by 6 bases, and the space between the germline ends is 17 bases. Based on the germline V gene, the CDR1 and CDR2 sequences are SGHTA and FQGNSA. This clone was counted a few times. The target of this receptor is not known. Per-base quality was not reported, and no clone a single base away is much larger than it. What the work shows at the level of the full study, not this receptor alone: Nearly half of unique spike-specific TCRs reportedly recognized epitopes outside regions mutated in the B.1.351 and B.1.1.7 variants. In the small 56-69-year group, the increase in depth fell short of significance, most likely because of low power. Only six AZD1222 recipients were SARS-CoV-2 seropositive at baseline, limiting conclusions about previously exposed vaccinees. Vaccine-associated CD4 TCRs spanned the whole spike protein, with dominant responses in regions 160-218 and 743-854. Because no samples from the day 14 peak response were available, repertoires could be characterized only after the peak T cell response. Spike-specific TCR breadth and depth rose significantly after two AZD1222 doses compared with day 0 and with MenACWY recipients. Participants were mostly white British and included more females than males, and it was suggested by the authors that clonal diversity may have been underestimated.

The CDR3 regions of human TCRbeta chains were analyzed by immunosequencing. Concerning the study's data processing: Repertoire TCRs were matched against a reference library of SARS-CoV-2-specific TCRs generated with the MIRA antigen-specificity platform. Breadth was defined as the fraction of unique TCRs that were SARS-CoV-2-associated. Depth was defined as the fraction of total T cells that were SARS-CoV-2-associated. Using the MIRA data, every spike-specific TCR was mapped to the spike region that the TCR reacted to and assigned to either a CD4 or a CD8 class. Log10-transformed breadth and depth values were compared by one-way ANOVA with Sidak's multiple comparisons tests. The clones in this table, taken by TCRdb from immuneACCESS, are in-frame only. Not every clone is retained; where verified, under half of the shortfall comes from an unresolved V gene, and the cause of the rest is unknown. The V and J calls and clone size are taken from that table; D and trimming were inferred from the DNA. The sample table shows 130,000 or so clones, and about 89% are seen once. Around 6.9% of the sample is taken by the ten largest.

The meaning of the sample's time point label: about 28 days (+/-7) after the second vaccine dose. The treatment or condition tag for this specimen amounts to: meningococcal conjugate vaccine given as trial control. Vaccinee samples came from UK trials COV001 and COV002, including a single-blind randomized controlled phase 2/3 trial of AZD1222 (ChAdOx1 nCoV-19) in healthy adults. Trial participant PBMC samples were collected at day 0 and day 28 after the second dose for TCRbeta chain sequencing. Recombination connected TRBV7-2 to TRBJ2-7, and TRBD1 may be the D gene, going by 5 matching bases. Sample: peripheral blood, taken 28 days after the second dose of the MenACWY control vaccine. The origin of this receptor is an adult who received the MenACWY meningococcal vaccine as a control. In nucleotides, the sequence is TGTGCCAGCAGCCACTCATGGCAGGGTAGCGAGCAGTACTTC. This codes for CASSHSWQGSEQYF.